These 31 T cell receptor beta chains were all obtained from the same sample, sequenced in a study of brain T cells in children with intractable seizures. Sequencing was performed with immunoSEQ multiplex PCR; in TCRdb, only in-frame clones are kept and a portion is missing. This sample has approximately 110,000 clones; 90% to 95% occur once, and the top ten carry around 4%. The sample here was peripheral blood, taken at surgery. The receptors shown here come from a boy younger than two with hemimegalencephaly and intractable seizures.

This chain joins TRBV15 and TRBJ2-5, with D maybe TRBD2 (6 bases). CDR1 and CDR2 from the germline V gene are LNHNV and YYDKDF (reference sequence). The V end lost 2 bases, the J end lost 5 bases, and 12 bases lay between the germline ends. This CDR3 contains 14 residues. The CDR3 sequence: CATSRLEGRETQYF. The CDR3 DNA is TGTGCCACCAGCAGATTGGAGGGAAGGGAGACCCAGTACTTC.

The V gene is TRBV6-2 or TRBV6-3, the J gene TRBJ2-1, with D possibly being TRBD2 (6 bases). There are 14 residues in the CDR3. Germline V CDR1 and CDR2: MNHEY, SVGEGT. V gave up 5 bases and J gave up 4 bases, with 12 bases separating them. The CDR3: CASSHGSSYNEQFF. DNA of the CDR3: TGTGCCAGCAGTCACGGGAGTTCTTACAATGAGCAGTTCTTC.

The chain carries TRBV18 and TRBJ1-6; TRBD1 is a possible D gene (6 bases). Germline V gene data show CDR1 as KGHSH and CDR2 as LQKENI. The CDR3 has 15 residues. The V end lost 2 bases, the J end lost 9 bases, and 14 bases lay between the germline ends. CDR3 nucleotide sequence: TGTGCCAGCTCACCAATAGCGGGGGGCAGTTCACCCCTCCACTTT. It specifies CASSPIAGGSSPLHF.

The chain joins TRBV5-4 to TRBJ2-3; TRBD2 matches 7 bases. The V gene end was trimmed by 1 base and the J gene end by 0 bases; junction bases not matched to a gene: 8. The CDR3 is 17 residues long. Germline V gene lookup returns CDR1 SGHNT and CDR2 YYREEE (reference sequence). The CDR3: CASSLKGGSLSTDTQYF. The CDR3 DNA reads TGTGCCAGCAGCTTGAAGGGCGGGAGCCTAAGCACAGATACGCAGTATTTT.

The chain carries TRBV13 and TRBJ2-7, with 8 bases identical to TRBD2. Germline V gene sequence: CDR1 PRHDT, CDR2 FYEKMQ (reference sequence). V shed 0 bases and J 7 bases; nucleotides not matched to a gene: 8. The length of the CDR3 is 15 residues. As DNA, the CDR3 is TGTGCCAGCAGCTTAGGTGGAGCGGGAGCGCGGGAGCAGTACTTC. Translated, it gives CASSLGGAGAREQYF.

Only a few counts were recorded for this clone. The gene calls are TRBV12-3 or TRBV12-4 and TRBJ2-7; TRBD2 is a possible D gene (6 bases). Trimming took 8 bases from V and 4 from J, leaving 6 bases between them. This CDR3 comprises 10 residues. The CDR3 here is CASGGYEQYF. DNA of the CDR3: TGTGCCAGCGGAGGGTACGAGCAGTACTTC.

This clone was recorded a few times. The V and J genes are TRBV7-9 and TRBJ2-7; TRBD1 aligns across 8 bases. After removal of 5 bases from V and 3 bases from J, the junction contained 6 bases not matched to a gene. This CDR3 region has 14 residues. Looked up from germline, CDR1 is SEHNR and CDR2 is FQNEAQ (reference sequence). The CDR3 bases are TGTGCCAGCAGCACGGACAGGGCCCGCTACGAGCAGTACTTC. It specifies CASSTDRARYEQYF. Variable domain in full (rest from reference TRBV7-9 and TRBJ2-7): DTGVSQNPRHKITKRGQNVTFRCDPISEHNRLYWYRQTLGQGPEFLTYFQNEAQLEKSRLLSDRFSAERPKGSFSTLEIQRTEQGDSAMYLCASSTDRARYEQYFGPGTRLTVT.

The chain is built from TRBV5-1 and TRBJ2-3; 7 bases line up with TRBD2. The ends lost 4 bases at V and 2 bases at J; junction bases unmatched: 13. Germline CDR1 and CDR2: SGHRS and YFSETQ. This CDR3 has 17 amino acids. CDR3 nucleotides: TGCGCCAGCAGCCCCCCTGCCAGCGGGACGTCCACAGATACGCAGTATTTT. Protein sequence: CASSPPASGTSTDTQYF. Looking up the rest from reference TRBV5-1 and TRBJ2-3 gives the full variable domain: KAGVTQTPRYLIKTRGQQVTLSCSPISGHRSVSWYQQTPGQGLQFLFEYFSETQRNKGNFPGRFSGRQFSNSRSEMNVSTLELGDSALYLCASSPPASGTSTDTQYFGPGTRLTVL.

This chain links TRBV7-2 with TRBJ2-3; D is unclear. Trimming took off 4 bases at V and 4 bases at J, with 15 bases between the two ends. Germline CDR1 reads SGHTA; CDR2 reads FQGNSA. There are 15 residues in the CDR3. CDR3 sequence: CASSSRAYTADTQYF. DNA of the CDR3: TGTGCCAGCAGCTCCCGGGCCTATACCGCAGATACGCAGTATTTT.

The chain employs TRBV19 and TRBJ2-6; D is unclear. CDR1 and CDR2 from the germline V gene are LNHDA and SQIVND (reference sequence). There are 15 residues in the CDR3. V shed 3 bases and J shed 0 bases, with 6 bases lying between them. The CDR3 nucleotides read TGTGCCAGTAGTATCTGGAGCTCTGGGGCCAACGTCCTGACTTTC. Translating it yields CASSIWSSGANVLTF.

This clone has only a few counts. The chain is built from TRBV3-1 (or the pseudogene TRBV3-2) and TRBJ2-7; D gene unclear. CDR3 size: 15 residues. CDR1 is LGHDT, CDR2 YNNKEL, per germline (reference sequence). Between the trimmed V and J ends, which lost 0 bases and 1 base, there was a span of 10 bases. The CDR3 region is CASSQDPVVSYEQYF. The CDR3 DNA reads as TGTGCCAGCAGCCAAGATCCAGTCGTATCCTACGAGCAGTACTTC.

V is TRBV11-3 and J is TRBJ2-5, with 7 bases lining up with TRBD1. CDR1 and CDR2 (germline): SGHNT, YENEEA. Trimming at V came to 4 bases and at J to 4 bases, leaving 0 bases not matched to a gene. The CDR3 sequence is 12 residues long. Here the CDR3 reads CASSYRGETQYF. Written as DNA, the CDR3 is TGTGCCAGCAGCTACAGGGGAGAGACCCAGTACTTC.

The V gene is TRBV28, the J gene TRBJ1-2, with no clear D. The CDR3 totals 12 residues. Trimming pared 3 bases from V and 1 base from J, leaving 3 bases between. CDR1 is MDHEN and CDR2 is SYDVKM in the germline V gene. CDR3 sequence: CASSLINYGYTF. The CDR3 DNA follows: TGTGCCAGCAGTTTGATTAACTATGGCTACACCTTC.

The chain employs TRBV29-1 and TRBJ1-1, with D tentatively TRBD1 (5 bases). Germline lookup yields CDR1 SQVTM and CDR2 ANQGSEA. The V and J ends lost 5 bases and 5 bases respectively, with 6 bases between them. This CDR3 has 10 amino acids. This chain's CDR3 is CSVWGTEAFF. The CDR3 DNA reads as TGCAGCGTTTGGGGGACTGAAGCTTTCTTT.

V gene TRBV13 combines with J gene TRBJ2-3; no reliable D call. V gave up 2 bases and J gave up 6 bases, with 15 bases separating them. From germline, CDR1 is PRHDT and CDR2 FYEKMQ (reference sequence). This CDR3 spans 15 amino acids. The CDR3 sequence is CASSLPAAGMDTQYF. CDR3 nucleotides: TGTGCCAGCAGCTTACCCGCGGCAGGAATGGATACGCAGTATTTT.

The J gene is TRBJ1-1, the V gene TRBV18; 8 bases align to TRBD1. The length of the CDR3 is 15 residues. Germline V gene lookup returns CDR1 KGHSH and CDR2 LQKENI. V lost 3 bases to trimming and J lost 7 bases; unmatched junction nucleotides: 10. CDR3 sequence: CASSPIQGASDEAFF. In nucleotides, the CDR3 is TGTGCCAGCTCACCGATCCAGGGGGCGTCTGATGAAGCTTTCTTT.

The chain couples TRBV28 to TRBJ2-1, with D perhaps TRBD2 (5 bases). V was cut by 11 bases and J by 8 bases, with 13 bases left in between. This CDR3 spans 11 amino acids. Germline CDR1 and CDR2: MDHEN and SYDVKM. CDR3 amino acids: CAGGPFHEQFF. For the CDR3, the DNA is TGTGCCGGCGGGCCTTTCCATGAGCAGTTCTTC. The full variable domain, its missing parts supplied by reference TRBV28 and TRBJ2-1, is DVKVTQSSRYLVKRTGEKVFLECVQDMDHENMFWYRQDPGLGLRLIYFSYDVKMKEKGDIPEGYSVSREKKERFSLILESASTNQTSMYLCAGGPFHEQFFGPGTRLTVL.

This rearrangement joins TRBV28 to TRBJ1-4, with D possibly TRBD1 on 6 matching bases. The CDR3 length is 14 residues. Trimming shortened V by 7 bases and J by 7 bases, and 16 bases separated the two germline ends. Germline V gene lookup returns CDR1 MDHEN and CDR2 SYDVKM. The CDR3 reads CASTLGGSTEKLFF. CDR3 sequence (DNA): TGTGCCAGCACTTTGGGGGGCAGTACTGAAAAACTGTTTTTT.

This clone was picked up one time. The chain links TRBV10-3 to TRBJ2-6; unclear D gene. Germline loops: CDR1 ENHRY, CDR2 SYGVKD. Trimming removed 3 bases from V and 4 bases from J, with 10 bases in between. The CDR3 consists of 15 residues. The DNA for the CDR3 is TGTGCCATCAGTGATTGGGGATCCGGGGCCAACGTCCTGACTTTC. This encodes CAISDWGSGANVLTF.

The J gene is TRBJ2-2, the V gene TRBV4-1, with D perhaps TRBD2 (6 bases). V shed 1 base and J shed 5 bases, with 14 bases lying between them. The CDR3 consists of 16 residues. Germline CDR1 reads MGHRA; CDR2 reads YSYEKL. The CDR3 is CASSQVGGVGTGELFF. DNA for the CDR3: TGCGCCAGCAGCCAAGTGGGGGGAGTAGGAACCGGGGAGCTGTTTTTT.

This chain uses TRBV7-2 with TRBJ2-7, with D possibly matching TRBD2 (6 bases). Deletions cut 5 bases from V and 4 bases from J, with 12 bases between. The length of the CDR3 is 13 residues. Germline CDR1 is SGHTA and CDR2 is FQGNSA. CDR3 in DNA: TGTGCCAGCAGCGCCGGGACTGGTTACGAGCAGTACTTC. Its protein is CASSAGTGYEQYF.

V is TRBV4-1 and J is TRBJ2-7, with D uncertain. The CDR3 is 16 residues long. Trimming shortened V by 0 bases and J by 3 bases, and 15 bases separated the two germline ends. In germline, CDR1 is MGHRA, CDR2 YSYEKL. The CDR3 sequence is CASSQDAGSPHYEQYF. The CDR3 coding sequence is TGCGCCAGCAGCCAAGATGCAGGTAGCCCCCACTACGAGCAGTACTTC.

This clone was detected only once. The V gene is TRBV19, the J gene TRBJ2-1; tentatively, D is TRBD2 (5 bases). V shed 5 bases and J shed 7 bases, with 18 bases lying between them. Germline CDR1 is LNHDA and CDR2 is SQIVND (reference sequence). The CDR3 runs to 15 residues. CDR3 DNA: TGTGCCAGTAGTGCCCTGGCGCCAGAGGGAAATGAGCAGTTCTTC. Amino acid sequence: CASSALAPEGNEQFF. The variable domain in full, completed from reference TRBV19 and TRBJ2-1, reads DGGITQSPKYLFRKEGQNVTLSCEQNLNHDAMYWYRQDPGQGLRLIYYSQIVNDFQKGDIAEGYSVSREKKESFPLTVTSAQKNPTAFYLCASSALAPEGNEQFFGPGTRLTVL.

The chain has TRBV11-2 and TRBJ2-7; D unresolved. The CDR3 totals 12 residues. The germline gives CDR1 SGHAT, CDR2 FQNNGV. V was cut by 3 bases and J by 3 bases, with 6 bases left in between. CDR3 nucleotides: TGTGCCAGCAGCTTTCTCGGCTACGAGCAGTACTTC. Amino acid sequence: CASSFLGYEQYF.

The chain combines TRBV7-9 with TRBJ1-3; D is uncertain. CDR3 size: 14 residues. Germline-derived CDR1 and CDR2 are SEHNR and FQNEAQ (reference sequence). V was pared by 0 bases and J by 1 base, with 4 bases between. The CDR3 DNA reads as TGTGCCAGCAGCTTAGCGGGGTCTGGAAACACCATATATTTT. The encoded protein is CASSLAGSGNTIYF.

The chain is built from TRBV5-6 and TRBJ2-5, with a tentative D call TRBD2 (5 bases). Germline CDR1 SGHDT, CDR2 YYEEEE. This CDR3 is built from 15 residues. With 0 bases removed from V and 2 bases from J, the gap between germline ends came to 11 bases. The CDR3 reads CASSLARGPQETQYF. The CDR3 DNA is TGTGCCAGCAGCTTGGCCCGGGGTCCTCAAGAGACCCAGTACTTC. Full variable domain (missing parts from reference TRBV5-6 and TRBJ2-5): DAGVTQSPTHLIKTRGQQVTLRCSPKSGHDTVSWYQQALGQGPQFIFQYYEEEERQRGNFPDRFSGHQFPNYSSELNVNALLLGDSALYLCASSLARGPQETQYFGPGTRLLVL.

The chain employs TRBV23-1 and TRBJ2-7, with D possibly called TRBD1 or TRBD2 (5 bases each). TRBV23-1 is treated as an ORF (open reading frame) with a function not yet certain. The CDR3 is 17 residues long. V lost 4 bases and J lost 3, with 22 bases in between. The CDR3 coding sequence is TGCGCCAGCAGTCCTCCAAATTCCGGGACGGCGATCTACGAGCAGTACTTC. Translation: CASSPPNSGTAIYEQYF.

The chain combines TRBV19 with TRBJ2-3; 7 nucleotides align to TRBD1. The J segment lost 0 bases and the V segment lost 3 bases, leaving 12 bases of the junction unmatched. The germline V gene has CDR1 LNHDA and CDR2 SQIVND (reference sequence). This CDR3 spans 18 amino acids. The CDR3 loop is CASSINLQTGISTDTQYF. The DNA of the CDR3 is TGTGCCAGTAGTATCAACCTTCAGACAGGGATAAGCACAGATACGCAGTATTTT.

V usage is TRBV5-6 and J usage is TRBJ2-7; no reliable D call. This CDR3 has 13 residues. V lost 0 bases and J lost 3, with 7 bases in between. Germline CDR1 reads SGHDT; CDR2 reads YYEEEE. CDR3 nucleotide sequence: TGTGCCAGCAGCTTGGGGGCTGGCTACGAGCAGTACTTC. The encoded protein is CASSLGAGYEQYF.

The genes are TRBV28 and TRBJ2-1; 11 nucleotides agree with TRBD2. Per germline, CDR1 MDHEN and CDR2 SYDVKM. V gave up 3 bases and J gave up 9 bases; unmatched junction bases: 16. This CDR3 contains 18 residues. CDR3 sequence: CASSFSGRALLSYGEQFF. CDR3 coding DNA: TGTGCCAGCAGTTTTAGCGGGAGGGCCCTCCTCTCCTACGGTGAGCAGTTCTTC.

By frequency in the sample, this clone is medium-sized (0.01 to 0.1%). The V call is TRBV27, the J call TRBJ1-2; D is unclear. Germline CDR1 is MNHEY and CDR2 is SMNVEV (reference sequence). CDR3 length equals 13 residues. V gave up 5 bases and J gave up 8 bases, with 15 bases separating them. CDR3 sequence reads: CASSSYGAAGYTF. The CDR3 DNA is TGTGCCAGCAGTAGCTACGGCGCGGCGGGCTACACCTTC.